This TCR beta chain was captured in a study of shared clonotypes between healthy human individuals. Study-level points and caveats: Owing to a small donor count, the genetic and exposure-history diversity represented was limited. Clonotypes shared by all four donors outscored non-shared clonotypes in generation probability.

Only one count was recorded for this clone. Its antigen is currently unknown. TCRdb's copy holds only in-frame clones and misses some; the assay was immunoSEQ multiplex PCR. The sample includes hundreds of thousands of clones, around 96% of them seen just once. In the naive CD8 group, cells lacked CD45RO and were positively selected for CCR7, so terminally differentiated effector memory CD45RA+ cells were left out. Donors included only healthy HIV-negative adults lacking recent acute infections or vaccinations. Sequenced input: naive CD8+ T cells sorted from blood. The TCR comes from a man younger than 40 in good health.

The CDR3 bases are TGTGCCAGCAGCTCCCATACTAGCCGGAGAAACTACGAGCAGTACTTC. Amino acid sequence: CASSSHTSRRNYEQYF. This chain joins TRBV7-9 and TRBJ2-7, with D perhaps matching TRBD2 (6 bases). Between the trimmed V and J ends, which lost 4 bases and 3 bases, there was a span of 19 bases. The CDR3 contains 16 residues. Germline loops: CDR1 SEHNR, CDR2 FQNEAQ (reference sequence).